The 6 T cell receptor beta chains given below trace back to one sample, sequenced in a study of T-cell memory formation after mild COVID-19. Via MiXCR, TCRdb re-called the 5' RACE reads, giving one row per CDR3 protein. The sample shows 470,000 or so distinct CDR3 sequences, 20% of them seen only once. Sequencing was carried out using PBMCs or a T cell subset sorted from them (not recorded which). These receptors were collected from an adult woman who had mild COVID-19 (a few samples of this study predate the infection). Cell type and time point are not known.

The rearrangement joins TRBV10-3 to TRBJ2-7; D unclear. With 0 bases removed from V and 0 bases from J, the gap between germline ends came to 9 bases. Germline V lookup: CDR1 ENHRY, CDR2 SYGVKD. There are 15 residues in the CDR3. CDR3: CAISESRLASYEQYF. CDR3 DNA: TGTGCCATCAGTGAGTCACGACTGGCCTCCTACGAGCAGTACTTC.

The genes are TRBV11-1 and TRBJ2-1; D possibly corresponds to TRBD2 (7 bases). The length of the CDR3 is 14 residues. The ends were cut back, 4 bases at V and 6 bases at J, with 13 bases in the middle. From germline, CDR1 is SGHAT and CDR2 FQDESV (reference sequence). The CDR3 sequence is CASSYPAGANEQFF. CDR3 bases: TGTGCCAGCAGCTACCCGGCGGGGGCCAATGAGCAGTTCTTC.

V usage is TRBV11-2 and J usage is TRBJ2-1; tentatively, D is TRBD1 (6 bases). There are 15 residues in the CDR3. Per germline, CDR1 SGHAT and CDR2 FQNNGV. Trimming shortened V by 4 bases and J by 1 base, and 11 bases separated the two germline ends. The CDR3 nucleotides read TGTGCCAGCAGCTCCTATAGGGGGTCCTACAATGAGCAGTTCTTC. This codes for CASSSYRGSYNEQFF.

This clonotype came up a few times. The chain links TRBV20-1 to TRBJ2-1; D is ambiguous. Germline values: CDR1 DFQATT, CDR2 SNEGSKA (reference sequence). CDR3 length: 11 amino acids. V lost 3 bases and J lost 9, with 9 bases in between. The CDR3 region is CSARKGTEQFF. DNA for the CDR3: TGCAGTGCTAGGAAGGGCACTGAGCAGTTCTTC.

The V call is TRBV2, the J call TRBJ2-7, with D uncertain. Germline V gene lookup returns CDR1 SNHLY and CDR2 FYNNEI. Trimming cost V 4 bases and J 1 base, with 5 bases left between them. The CDR3 totals 12 residues. The CDR3 nucleotides read TGTGCCAGCAGTGGATGGTCCTACGAGCAGTACTTC. It yields the protein CASSGWSYEQYF.

The V and J genes are TRBV7-9 and TRBJ2-3; 8 nucleotides match TRBD2. The CDR3 has 14 residues. Germline V gene sequence: CDR1 SEHNR, CDR2 FQNEAQ (reference sequence). V lost 2 bases to trimming and J lost 4 bases; unmatched junction nucleotides: 2. The CDR3 is CASSLSGRADTQYF. CDR3 sequence (DNA): TGTGCCAGCAGCTTAAGCGGGAGAGCAGATACGCAGTATTTT. Drawing the rest from reference TRBV7-9 and TRBJ2-3, the complete variable domain is DTGVSQNPRHKITKRGQNVTFRCDPISEHNRLYWYRQTLGQGPEFLTYFQNEAQLEKSRLLSDRFSAERPKGSFSTLEIQRTEQGDSAMYLCASSLSGRADTQYFGPGTRLTVL.